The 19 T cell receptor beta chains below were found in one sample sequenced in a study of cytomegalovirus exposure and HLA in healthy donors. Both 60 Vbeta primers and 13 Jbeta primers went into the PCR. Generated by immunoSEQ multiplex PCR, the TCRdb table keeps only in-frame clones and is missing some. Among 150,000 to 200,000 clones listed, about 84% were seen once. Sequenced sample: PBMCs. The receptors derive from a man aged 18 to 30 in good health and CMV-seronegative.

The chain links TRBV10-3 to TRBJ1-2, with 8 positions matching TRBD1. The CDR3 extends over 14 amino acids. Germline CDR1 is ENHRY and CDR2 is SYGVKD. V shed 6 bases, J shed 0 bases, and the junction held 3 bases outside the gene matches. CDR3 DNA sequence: TGTGCCATCAGCGCGGGACAGGCTAACTATGGCTACACCTTC. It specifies CAISAGQANYGYTF.

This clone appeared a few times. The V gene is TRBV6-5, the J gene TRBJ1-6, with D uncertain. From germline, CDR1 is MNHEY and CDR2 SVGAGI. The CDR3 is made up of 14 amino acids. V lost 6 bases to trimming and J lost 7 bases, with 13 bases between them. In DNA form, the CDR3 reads TGTGCCAGCAGGCCCCACGGGAGGAATTCACCCCTCCACTTT. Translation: CASRPHGRNSPLHF.

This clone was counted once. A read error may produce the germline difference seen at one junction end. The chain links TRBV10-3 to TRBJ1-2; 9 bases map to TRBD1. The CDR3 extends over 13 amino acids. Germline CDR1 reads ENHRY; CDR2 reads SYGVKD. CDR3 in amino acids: CAIRQGANNGYTF. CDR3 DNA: TGTGCCATCAGACAGGGGGCTAACAATGGCTACACCTTC.

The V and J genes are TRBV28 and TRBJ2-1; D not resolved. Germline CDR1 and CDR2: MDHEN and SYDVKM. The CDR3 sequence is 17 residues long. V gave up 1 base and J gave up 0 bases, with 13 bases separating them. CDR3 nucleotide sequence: TGTGCCAGCAGTTTATTCCCTGGAGCAAGCTCCTACAATGAGCAGTTCTTC. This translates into CASSLFPGASSYNEQFF.

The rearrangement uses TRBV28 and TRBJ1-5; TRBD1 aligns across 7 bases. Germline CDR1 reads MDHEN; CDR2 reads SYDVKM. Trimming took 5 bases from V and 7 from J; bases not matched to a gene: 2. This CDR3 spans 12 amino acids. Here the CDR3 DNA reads TGTGCCAGCAGTAGACAGGGCCAGCCCCAGCATTTT. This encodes CASSRQGQPQHF.

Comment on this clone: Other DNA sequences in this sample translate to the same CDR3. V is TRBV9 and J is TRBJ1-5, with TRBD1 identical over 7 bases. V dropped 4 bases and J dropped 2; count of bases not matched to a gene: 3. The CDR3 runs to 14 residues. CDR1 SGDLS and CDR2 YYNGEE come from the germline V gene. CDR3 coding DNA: TGTGCCAGCAGCTTAACAGGGGGCAATCAGCCCCAGCATTTT. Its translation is CASSLTGGNQPQHF.

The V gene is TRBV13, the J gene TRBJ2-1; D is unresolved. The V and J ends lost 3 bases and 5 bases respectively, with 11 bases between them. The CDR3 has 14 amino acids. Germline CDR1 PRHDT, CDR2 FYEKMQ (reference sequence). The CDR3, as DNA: TGTGCCAGCAGCTTCCTGGCGGTTCACAATGAGCAGTTCTTC. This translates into CASSFLAVHNEQFF.

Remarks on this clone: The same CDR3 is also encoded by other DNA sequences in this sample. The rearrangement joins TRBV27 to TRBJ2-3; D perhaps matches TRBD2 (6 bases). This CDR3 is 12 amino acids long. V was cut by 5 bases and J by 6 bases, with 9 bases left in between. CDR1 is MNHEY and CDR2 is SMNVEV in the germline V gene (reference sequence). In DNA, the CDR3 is TGTGCCAGCAGTCTGGCGGGGGATACGCAGTATTTT. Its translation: CASSLAGDTQYF.

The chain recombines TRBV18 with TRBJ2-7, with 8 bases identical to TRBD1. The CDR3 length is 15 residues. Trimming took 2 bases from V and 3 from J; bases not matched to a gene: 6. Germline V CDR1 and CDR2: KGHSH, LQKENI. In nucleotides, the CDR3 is TGTGCCAGCTCACCAACCAGGGGGCTCGGCTACGAGCAGTACTTC. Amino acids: CASSPTRGLGYEQYF.

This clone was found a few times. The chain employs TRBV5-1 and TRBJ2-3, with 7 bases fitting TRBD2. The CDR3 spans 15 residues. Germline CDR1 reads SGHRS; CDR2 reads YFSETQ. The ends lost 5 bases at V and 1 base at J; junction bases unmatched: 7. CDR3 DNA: TGCGCCAGCAGAACTACTAGCGAGGGCACAGATACGCAGTATTTT. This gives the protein CASRTTSEGTDTQYF.

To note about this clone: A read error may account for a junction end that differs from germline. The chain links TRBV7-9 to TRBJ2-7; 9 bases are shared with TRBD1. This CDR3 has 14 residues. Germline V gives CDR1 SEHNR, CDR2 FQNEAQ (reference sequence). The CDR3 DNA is TGTTCCAGCAGCTTGACAGGGGGTGGAGAAGAGCAGTACTTC. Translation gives CSSSLTGGGEEQYF.

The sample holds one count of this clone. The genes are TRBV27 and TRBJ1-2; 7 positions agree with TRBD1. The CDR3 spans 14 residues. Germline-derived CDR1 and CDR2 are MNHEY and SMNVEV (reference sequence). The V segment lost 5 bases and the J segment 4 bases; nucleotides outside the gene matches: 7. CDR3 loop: CASSPGTAPYGYTF. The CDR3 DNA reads TGTGCCAGCAGTCCCGGGACAGCCCCCTATGGCTACACCTTC.

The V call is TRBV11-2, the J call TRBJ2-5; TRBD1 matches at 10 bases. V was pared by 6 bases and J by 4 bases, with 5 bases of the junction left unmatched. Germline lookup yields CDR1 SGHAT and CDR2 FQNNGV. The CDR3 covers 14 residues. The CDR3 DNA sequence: TGTGCCAGCAGGGACAGGGGGATGGGAGAGACCCAGTACTTC. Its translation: CASRDRGMGETQYF.

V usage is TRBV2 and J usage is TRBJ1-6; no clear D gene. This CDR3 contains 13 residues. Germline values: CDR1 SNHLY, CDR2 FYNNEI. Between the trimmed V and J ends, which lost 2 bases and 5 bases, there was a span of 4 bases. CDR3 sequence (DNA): TGTGCCAGCAGTGAACAGAATAATTCACCCCTCCACTTT. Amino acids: CASSEQNNSPLHF.

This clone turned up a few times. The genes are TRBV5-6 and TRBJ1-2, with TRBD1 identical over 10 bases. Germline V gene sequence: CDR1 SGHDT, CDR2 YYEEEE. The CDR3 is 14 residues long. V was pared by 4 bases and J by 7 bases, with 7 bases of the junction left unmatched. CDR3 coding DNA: TGTGCCAGCAGCCCAGACAGGGGGCGGGGTGGCTACACCTTC. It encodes CASSPDRGRGGYTF.

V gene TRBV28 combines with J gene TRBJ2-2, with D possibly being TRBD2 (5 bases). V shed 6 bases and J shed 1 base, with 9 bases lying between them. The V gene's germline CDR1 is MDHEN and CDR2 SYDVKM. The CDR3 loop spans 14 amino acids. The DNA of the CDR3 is TGTGCCAGCAGCCAAACTAGGAACACCGGGGAGCTGTTTTTT. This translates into CASSQTRNTGELFF.

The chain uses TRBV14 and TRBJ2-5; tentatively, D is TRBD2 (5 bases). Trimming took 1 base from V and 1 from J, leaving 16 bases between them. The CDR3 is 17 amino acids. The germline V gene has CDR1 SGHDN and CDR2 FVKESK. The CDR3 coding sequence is TGTGCCAGCAGCCAAGTCGAGGGCAGGCAGTTCCAAGAGACCCAGTACTTC. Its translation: CASSQVEGRQFQETQYF. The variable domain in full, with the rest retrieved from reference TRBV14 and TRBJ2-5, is EAGVTQFPSHSVIEKGQTVTLRCDPISGHDNLYWYRRVMGKEIKFLLHFVKESKQDESGMPNNRFLAERTGGTYSTLKVQPAELEDSGVYFCASSQVEGRQFQETQYFGPGTRLLVL.

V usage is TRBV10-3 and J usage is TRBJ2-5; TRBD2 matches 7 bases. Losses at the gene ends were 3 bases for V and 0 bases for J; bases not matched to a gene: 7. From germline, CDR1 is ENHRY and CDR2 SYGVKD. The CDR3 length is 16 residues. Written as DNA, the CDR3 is TGTGCCATCAGTGACGGGAGGAGACTGTACCAAGAGACCCAGTACTTC. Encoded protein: CAISDGRRLYQETQYF.

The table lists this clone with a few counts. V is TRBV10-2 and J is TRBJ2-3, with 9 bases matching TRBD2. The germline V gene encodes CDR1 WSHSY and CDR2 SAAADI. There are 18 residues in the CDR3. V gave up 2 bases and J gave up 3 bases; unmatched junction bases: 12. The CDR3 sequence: CASSEHQGWSGGTDTQYF. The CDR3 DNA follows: TGCGCCAGCAGTGAGCACCAGGGGTGGAGCGGGGGGACAGATACGCAGTATTTT.